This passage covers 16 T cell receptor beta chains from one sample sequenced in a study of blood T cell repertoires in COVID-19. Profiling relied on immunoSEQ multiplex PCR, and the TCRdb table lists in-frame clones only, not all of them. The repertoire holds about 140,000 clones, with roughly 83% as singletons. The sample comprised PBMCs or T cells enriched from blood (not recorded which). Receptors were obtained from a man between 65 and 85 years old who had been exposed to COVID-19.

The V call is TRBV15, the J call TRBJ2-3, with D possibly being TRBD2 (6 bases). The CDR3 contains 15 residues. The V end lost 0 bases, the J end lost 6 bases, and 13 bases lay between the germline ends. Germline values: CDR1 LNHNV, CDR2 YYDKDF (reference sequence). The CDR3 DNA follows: TGTGCCACCAGCAGAGATGCGGGGACCGGGGATACGCAGTATTTT. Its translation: CATSRDAGTGDTQYF.

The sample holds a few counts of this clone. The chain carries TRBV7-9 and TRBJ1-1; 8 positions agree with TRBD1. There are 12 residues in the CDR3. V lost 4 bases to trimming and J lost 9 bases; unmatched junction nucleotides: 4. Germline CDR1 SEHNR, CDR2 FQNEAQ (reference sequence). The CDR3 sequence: CASSSGQGKAFF. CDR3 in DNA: TGTGCCAGCAGCTCAGGACAGGGTAAAGCTTTCTTT.

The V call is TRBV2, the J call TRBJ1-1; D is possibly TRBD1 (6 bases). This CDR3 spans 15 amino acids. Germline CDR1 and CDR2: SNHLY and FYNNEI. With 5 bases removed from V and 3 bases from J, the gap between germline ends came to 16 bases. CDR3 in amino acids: CASSRSTGGYTEAFF. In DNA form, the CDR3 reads TGTGCCAGCAGTCGATCGACAGGCGGGTACACTGAAGCTTTCTTT.

For the CDR3, the DNA is TGTGCCAGCAGCTTAGACAGGGGAAATCAGCCCCAGCATTTT. Translating gives CASSLDRGNQPQHF. The chain employs TRBV7-2 and TRBJ1-5; 7 bases are shared with TRBD1. The CDR3 contains 14 residues. Trimming at V came to 1 base and at J to 4 bases, leaving 1 base not matched to a gene. CDR1 is SGHTA, CDR2 FQGNSA, per germline.

CDR3: CASSLAAGSNQPQHF. The CDR3 DNA sequence: TGTGCCAGCAGCTTAGCAGCCGGGAGCAATCAGCCCCAGCATTTT. V is TRBV7-9 and J is TRBJ1-5; D remains unclear. Looked up from germline, CDR1 is SEHNR and CDR2 is FQNEAQ (reference sequence). The CDR3 length is 15 residues. The V and J ends lost 0 bases and 1 base respectively, with 7 bases between them.

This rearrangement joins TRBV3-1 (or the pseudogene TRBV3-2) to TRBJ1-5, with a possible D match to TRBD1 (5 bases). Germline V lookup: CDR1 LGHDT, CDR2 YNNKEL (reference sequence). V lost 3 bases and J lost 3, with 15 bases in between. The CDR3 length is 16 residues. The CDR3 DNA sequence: TGTGCCAGCAGCCAGGCCCAGGGACTGCCCAATCAGCCCCAGCATTTT. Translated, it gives CASSQAQGLPNQPQHF.

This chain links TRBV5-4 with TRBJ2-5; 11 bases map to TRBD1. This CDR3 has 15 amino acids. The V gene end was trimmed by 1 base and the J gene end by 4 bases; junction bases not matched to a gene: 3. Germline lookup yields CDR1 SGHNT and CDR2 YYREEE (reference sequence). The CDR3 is CASSLRTGGAETQYF. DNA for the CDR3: TGTGCCAGCAGCTTGCGGACAGGGGGCGCAGAGACCCAGTACTTC.

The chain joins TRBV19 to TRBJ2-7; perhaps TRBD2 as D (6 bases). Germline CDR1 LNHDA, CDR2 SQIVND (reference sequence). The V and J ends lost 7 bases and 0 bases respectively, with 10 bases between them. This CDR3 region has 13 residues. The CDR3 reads CASMSGVSYEQYF. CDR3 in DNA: TGTGCCAGTATGTCGGGGGTCTCCTACGAGCAGTACTTC.

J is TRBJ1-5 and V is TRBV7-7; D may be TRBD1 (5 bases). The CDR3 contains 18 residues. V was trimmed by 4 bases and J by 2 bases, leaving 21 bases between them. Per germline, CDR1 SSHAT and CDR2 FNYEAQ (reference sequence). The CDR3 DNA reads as TGTGCCAGCAGCTCCACCCACCCCCAGGGAAATGGCAATCAGCCCCAGCATTTT. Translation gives CASSSTHPQGNGNQPQHF.

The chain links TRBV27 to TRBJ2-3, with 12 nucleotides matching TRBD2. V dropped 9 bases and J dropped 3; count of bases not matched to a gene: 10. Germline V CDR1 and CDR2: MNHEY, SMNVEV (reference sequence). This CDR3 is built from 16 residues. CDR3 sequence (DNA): TGTGCCAGTAGGATGCTTGGGACTAGCGGGACAGATACGCAGTATTTT. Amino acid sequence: CASRMLGTSGTDTQYF.

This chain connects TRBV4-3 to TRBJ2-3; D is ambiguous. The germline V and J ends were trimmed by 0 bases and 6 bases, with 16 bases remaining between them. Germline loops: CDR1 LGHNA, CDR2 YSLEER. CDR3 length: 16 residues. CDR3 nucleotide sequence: TGCGCCAGCAGCCAAGATGTTGTGAGGTCGGTGGATACGCAGTATTTT. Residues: CASSQDVVRSVDTQYF.

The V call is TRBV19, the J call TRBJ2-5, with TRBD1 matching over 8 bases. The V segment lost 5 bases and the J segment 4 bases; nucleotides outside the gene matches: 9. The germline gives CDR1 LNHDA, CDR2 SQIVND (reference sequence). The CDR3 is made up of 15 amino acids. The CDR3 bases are TGTGCCAGTAGTGTTGGGCAGGGGGCAGGAGAGACCCAGTACTTC. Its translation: CASSVGQGAGETQYF.

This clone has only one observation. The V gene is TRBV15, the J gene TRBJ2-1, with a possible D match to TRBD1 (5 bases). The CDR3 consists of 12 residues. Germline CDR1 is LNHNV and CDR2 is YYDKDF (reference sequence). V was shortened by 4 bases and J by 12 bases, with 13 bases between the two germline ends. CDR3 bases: TGTGCCACCAGCACGATGGGGCGGACGCAGTTCTTC. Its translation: CATSTMGRTQFF.

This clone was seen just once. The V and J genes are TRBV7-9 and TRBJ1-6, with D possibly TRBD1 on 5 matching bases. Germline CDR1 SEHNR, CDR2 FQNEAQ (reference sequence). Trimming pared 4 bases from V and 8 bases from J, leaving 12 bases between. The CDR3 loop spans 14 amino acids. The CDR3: CASSSQTAHSPLHF. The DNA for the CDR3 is TGTGCCAGCAGCTCCCAGACAGCGCATTCACCCCTCCACTTT.

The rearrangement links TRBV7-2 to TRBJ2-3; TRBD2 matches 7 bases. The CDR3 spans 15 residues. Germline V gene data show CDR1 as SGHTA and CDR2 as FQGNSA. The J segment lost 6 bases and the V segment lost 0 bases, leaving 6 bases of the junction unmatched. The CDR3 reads CASSLAGGPTDTQYF. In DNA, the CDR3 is TGTGCCAGCAGCTTAGCGGGAGGGCCGACGGATACGCAGTATTTT.

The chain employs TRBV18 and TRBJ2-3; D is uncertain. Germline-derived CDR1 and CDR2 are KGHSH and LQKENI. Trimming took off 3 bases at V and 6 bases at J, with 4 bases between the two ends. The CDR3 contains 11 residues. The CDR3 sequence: CASSPSDTQYF. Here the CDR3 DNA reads TGTGCCAGCTCACCGAGCGATACGCAGTATTTT.